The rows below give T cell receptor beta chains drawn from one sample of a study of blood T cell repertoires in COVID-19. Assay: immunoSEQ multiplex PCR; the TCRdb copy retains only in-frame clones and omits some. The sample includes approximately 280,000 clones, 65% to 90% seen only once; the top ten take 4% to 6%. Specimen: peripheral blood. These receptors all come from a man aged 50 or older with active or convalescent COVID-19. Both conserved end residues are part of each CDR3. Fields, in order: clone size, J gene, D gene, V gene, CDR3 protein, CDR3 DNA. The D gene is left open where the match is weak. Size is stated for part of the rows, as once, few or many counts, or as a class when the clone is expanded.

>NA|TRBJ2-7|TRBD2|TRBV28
CASSWASGHLGEQYF
TGTGCCAGCAGTTGGGCTAGCGGCCACCTAGGGGAGCAGTACTTC
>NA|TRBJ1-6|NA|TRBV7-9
CASCVGGNLYNSPLHF
TGTGCCAGCTGCGTGGGGGGAAACCTCTATAATTCACCCCTCCACTTT
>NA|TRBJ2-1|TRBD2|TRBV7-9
CASSSGLAGTYNEQFF
TGTGCCAGCAGCTCGGGACTAGCGGGTACTTACAATGAGCAGTTCTTC
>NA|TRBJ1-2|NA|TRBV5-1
CASSLESSQGYGYTF
TGCGCCAGCAGCTTGGAATCATCCCAGGGCTATGGCTACACCTTC
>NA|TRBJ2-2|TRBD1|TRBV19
CASSTQTGVTGELFF
TGTGCCAGTAGTACCCAGACAGGGGTAACCGGGGAGCTGTTTTTT
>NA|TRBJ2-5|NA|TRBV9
CASSVAAGVLETQYF
TGTGCCAGCAGCGTAGCGGCAGGGGTCCTAGAGACCCAGTACTTC
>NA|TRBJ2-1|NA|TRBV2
CASSELQELGEQFF
TGTGCCAGCAGTGAGCTCCAGGAACTGGGTGAGCAGTTCTTC
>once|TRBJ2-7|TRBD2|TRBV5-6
CASTRGGQPYEQYF
TGTGCCAGCACCCGGGGGGGGCAGCCCTACGAGCAGTACTTC
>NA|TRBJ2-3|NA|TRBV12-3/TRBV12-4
CASRGLHTDTQYF
TGTGCCAGCAGGGGACTGCACACAGATACGCAGTATTTT
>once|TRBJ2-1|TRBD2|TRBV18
CASSPPGLGYEQFF
TGTGCCAGCTCACCCCCGGGACTAGGTTATGAGCAGTTCTTC
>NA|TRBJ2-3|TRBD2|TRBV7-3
CASSLTGSGVGDTQYF
TGTGCCAGCAGCTTAACGGGGAGCGGGGTCGGAGATACGCAGTATTTT
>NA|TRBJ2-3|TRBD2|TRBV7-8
CASSPKLAGSTFGADTQYF
TGTGCCAGCAGCCCTAAGCTAGCGGGATCCACCTTCGGGGCAGATACGCAGTATTTT